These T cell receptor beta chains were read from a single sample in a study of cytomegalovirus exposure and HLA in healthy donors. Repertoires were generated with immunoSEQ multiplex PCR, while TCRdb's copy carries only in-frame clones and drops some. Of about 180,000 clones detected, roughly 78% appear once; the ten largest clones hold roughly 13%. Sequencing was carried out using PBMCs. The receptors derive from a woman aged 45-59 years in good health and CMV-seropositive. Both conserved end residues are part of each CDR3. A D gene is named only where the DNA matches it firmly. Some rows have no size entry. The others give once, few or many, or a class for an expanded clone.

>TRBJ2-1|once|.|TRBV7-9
CSSSLNRAADEQFF
TGTTCCAGCAGCTTAAACAGGGCGGCGGATGAGCAGTTCTTC
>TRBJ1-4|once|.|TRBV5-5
CASSFPGGPQEKLFF
TGTGCCAGCAGCTTCCCGGGGGGGCCGCAGGAAAAACTGTTTTTT
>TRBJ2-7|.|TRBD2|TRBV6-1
CASSPGGGGYEQYF
TGTGCCAGCAGTCCCGGAGGCGGGGGCTACGAGCAGTACTTC
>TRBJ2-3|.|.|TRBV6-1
CASSESGGDTDTQYF
TGTGCCAGCAGTGAAAGTGGCGGAGACACAGATACGCAGTATTTT
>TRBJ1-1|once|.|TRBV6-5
CASSYGPGYTEAFF
TGTGCCAGCAGTTATGGCCCAGGGTACACTGAAGCTTTCTTT
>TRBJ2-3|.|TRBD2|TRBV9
CASSLSAGTSTDTQYF
TGTGCCAGCAGCCTGTCAGCGGGGACTAGCACAGATACGCAGTATTTT
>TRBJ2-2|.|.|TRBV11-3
CASSLGRNTGELFF
TGTGCCAGCAGCTTGGGCAGGAACACCGGGGAGCTGTTTTTT
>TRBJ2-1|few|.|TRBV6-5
CASSAEVYNEQFF
TGTGCCAGCAGTGCGGAGGTCTACAATGAGCAGTTCTTC
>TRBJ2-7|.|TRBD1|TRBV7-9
CASSFTGQGTPYEQYF
TGTGCCAGCAGCTTTACGGGACAGGGAACGCCCTACGAGCAGTACTTC
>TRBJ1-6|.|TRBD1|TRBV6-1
CASSHRGDNSPLHF
TGTGCCAGCAGCCACAGGGGGGATAATTCACCCCTCCACTTT
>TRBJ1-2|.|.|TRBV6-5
CASSYEGRIGYTF
TGTGCCAGCAGTTACGAGGGCCGAATAGGCTACACCTTC
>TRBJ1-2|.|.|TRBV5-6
CASSGVGGGLRYGYTF
TGTGCCAGCAGCGGGGTAGGGGGGGGCCTTAGGTATGGCTACACCTTC
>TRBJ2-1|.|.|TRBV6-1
CASSVSVYNEQFF
TGTGCCAGCAGTGTGTCTGTATACAATGAGCAGTTCTTC
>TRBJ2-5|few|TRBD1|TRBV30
CAWARDRQETQYF
TGTGCCTGGGCCCGGGACAGGCAAGAGACCCAGTACTTC
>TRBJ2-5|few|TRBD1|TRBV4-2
CASSLGLGRDRVYSVQETQYF
TGTGCCAGCAGCCTTGGCTTAGGTCGGGACAGGGTATATTCCGTACAAGAGACCCAGTACTTC
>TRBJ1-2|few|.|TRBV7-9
CASSPQAGQSHGYTF
TGTGCCAGCAGCCCCCAGGCGGGTCAGTCCCATGGCTACACCTTC
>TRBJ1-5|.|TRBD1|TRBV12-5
CASGPGTVNQPQHF
TGTGCTAGTGGTCCCGGGACAGTTAATCAGCCCCAGCATTTT
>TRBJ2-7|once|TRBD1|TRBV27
CASSLGQGAYEQYF
TGTGCCAGCAGTTTAGGACAGGGGGCCTACGAGCAGTACTTC
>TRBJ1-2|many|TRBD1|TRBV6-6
CASTGAYGYTF
TGTGCCAGTACAGGGGCTTATGGCTACACCTTC
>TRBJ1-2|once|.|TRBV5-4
CASSLGGYGYTF
TGTGCCAGCAGCTTGGGAGGATATGGCTACACCTTC
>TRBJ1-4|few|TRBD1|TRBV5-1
CASSLGQGKGEKLFF
TGCGCCAGCAGCTTGGGACAGGGTAAGGGTGAAAAACTGTTTTTT
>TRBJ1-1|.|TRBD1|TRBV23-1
CASSRGVGGADTEAFF
TGCGCCAGCAGCAGGGGGGTAGGCGGCGCGGACACTGAAGCTTTCTTT
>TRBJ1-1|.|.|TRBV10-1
CASSRGGREAFF
TGCGCCAGCAGTCGAGGGGGACGGGAAGCTTTCTTT
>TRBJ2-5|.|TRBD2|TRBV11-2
CASSSRTSGETQYF
TGTGCCAGCAGCTCGCGGACTAGCGGTGAGACCCAGTACTTC
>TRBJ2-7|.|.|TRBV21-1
CASSRDREKNYEQYF
TGTGCCAGCAGCAGAGACAGGGAGAAGAACTACGAGCAGTACTTC
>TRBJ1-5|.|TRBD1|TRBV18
CASSPGQGGQPQHF
TGTGCCAGCTCACCAGGACAGGGAGGTCAGCCCCAGCATTTT
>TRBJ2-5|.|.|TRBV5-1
CATAGGGRETQYF
TGCGCCACCGCCGGCGGGGGCCGAGAGACCCAGTACTTC
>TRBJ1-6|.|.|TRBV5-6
CASSLAGGRYSNSPLHF
TGTGCCAGCAGCTTGGCCGGGGGTAGATATAGTAATTCACCCCTCCACTTT
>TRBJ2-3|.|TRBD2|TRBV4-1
CASSQGSLAGASHTQYF
TGCGCCAGCAGCCAAGGCTCGCTAGCGGGGGCCTCGCATACGCAGTATTTT
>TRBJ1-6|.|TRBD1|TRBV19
CASINRGGNSPLHF
TGTGCCAGTATCAACAGGGGAGGCAATTCACCCCTCCACTTT
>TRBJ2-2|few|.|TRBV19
CASSMGLLTGELFF
TGTGCCAGTAGTATGGGACTCCTGACCGGGGAGCTGTTTTTT
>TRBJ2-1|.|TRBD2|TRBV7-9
CASSLARGTSGFNEQFF
TGTGCCAGCAGCTTAGCGCGGGGGACTAGCGGTTTCAATGAGCAGTTCTTC
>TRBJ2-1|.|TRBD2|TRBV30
CALLAGTSYNEQFF
TGTGCCTTACTAGCGGGGACCTCCTACAATGAGCAGTTCTTC
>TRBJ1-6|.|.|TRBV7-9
CASSPRGSYNSPLHF
TGTGCCAGCAGCCCCCGGGGCTCCTATAATTCACCCCTCCACTTT
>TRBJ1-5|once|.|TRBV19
CASKFGTLYSNQPQHF
TGTGCCAGTAAATTCGGGACACTTTATAGCAATCAGCCCCAGCATTTT
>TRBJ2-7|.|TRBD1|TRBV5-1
CASSLGRGSYEQYF
TGCGCCAGCAGCTTGGGCAGGGGGTCCTACGAGCAGTACTTC
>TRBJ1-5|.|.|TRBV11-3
CASSRTGPISNQPQHF
TGTGCCAGCAGCAGAACAGGTCCGATTAGCAATCAGCCCCAGCATTTT
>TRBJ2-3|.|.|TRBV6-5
CASTRGLTDTQYF
TGTGCCAGCACCCGGGGACTTACAGATACGCAGTATTTT
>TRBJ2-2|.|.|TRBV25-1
CASSDRGDTGELFF
TGTGCCAGCAGTGACAGGGGAGACACCGGGGAGCTGTTTTTT
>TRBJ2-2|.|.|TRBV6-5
CASSYSGELSGELFF
TGTGCCAGCAGTTACTCAGGGGAATTATCCGGGGAGCTGTTTTTT
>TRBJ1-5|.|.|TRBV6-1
CASTGVPNQPQHF
TGTGCCAGCACGGGGGTTCCCAATCAGCCCCAGCATTTT
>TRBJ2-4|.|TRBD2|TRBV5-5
CASSLVAGAQYF
TGTGCCAGCAGCTTAGTAGCGGGGGCCCAGTACTTC
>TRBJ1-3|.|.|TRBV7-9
CASSFLQSQGNTIYF
TGTGCCAGCAGCTTCCTACAGAGCCAAGGAAACACCATATATTTT
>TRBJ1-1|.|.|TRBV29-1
CSVMNTEAFF
TGCAGTGTAATGAACACTGAAGCTTTCTTT
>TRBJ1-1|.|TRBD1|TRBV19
CASRDRQGTGTEAFF
TGTGCCAGTAGGGACCGACAGGGTACGGGCACTGAAGCTTTCTTT
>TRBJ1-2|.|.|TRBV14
CASSQDRRQRFYGYTF
TGTGCCAGCAGCCAAGATCGTAGGCAGCGATTCTATGGCTACACCTTC
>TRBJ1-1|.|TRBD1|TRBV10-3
CATAGIGGANTEAFF
TGTGCCACTGCCGGAATAGGGGGCGCGAACACTGAAGCTTTCTTT
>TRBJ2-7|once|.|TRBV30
CAWSVREGEQYF
TGTGCCTGGAGTGTCAGGGAAGGCGAGCAGTACTTC
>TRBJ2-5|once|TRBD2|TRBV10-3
CAISESEVAGDTVQETQYF
TGTGCCATCAGTGAGTCTGAAGTAGCGGGGGATACCGTTCAAGAGACCCAGTACTTC
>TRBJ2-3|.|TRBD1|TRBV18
CASSPIRTGSTDTQYF
TGTGCCAGCTCACCAATAAGGACAGGGTCTACGGATACGCAGTATTTT
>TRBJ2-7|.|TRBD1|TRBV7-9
CASSSQGAFPHEQYF
TGTGCCAGCAGTTCACAGGGGGCCTTTCCCCACGAGCAGTACTTC
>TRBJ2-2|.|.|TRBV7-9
CASSLAQSGNTGELFF
TGTGCCAGCAGCTTAGCGCAGTCTGGTAACACCGGGGAGCTGTTTTTT
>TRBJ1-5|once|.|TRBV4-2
CASSHDSQRNQPQHF
TGTGCCAGCAGCCACGACAGCCAGCGAAATCAGCCCCAGCATTTT
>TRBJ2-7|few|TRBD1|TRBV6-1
CASSEVGRGHEQYF
TGTGCCAGCAGTGAAGTTGGCAGGGGGCACGAGCAGTACTTC